The 17 T cell receptor beta chains presented below share a single source sample, sequenced in a study of PD-L1 blockade in urothelial cancer. Sequenced by immunoSEQ multiplex PCR; TCRdb stores in-frame clones only, minus some. The sample lists around 100,000 clones, approximately 89% occurring once. Regarding time point: peripheral blood 6 weeks after treatment start. The input for sequencing was PBMCs, taken around atezolizumab (anti-PD-L1) treatment. The receptors come from a man aged 55-75 years with urothelial cancer.

V and J are TRBV6-4 and TRBJ2-1, with 12 nucleotides matching TRBD2. V trimming: 4 bases; J trimming: 8 bases; junction bases outside the gene matches: 6. Germline-derived CDR1 and CDR2 are MRHNA and SNTAGT. The CDR3 is 15 amino acids. DNA for the CDR3: TGTGCCAGCAGTGCCATGACTAGCGGGGGCGATGAGCAGTTCTTC. It specifies CASSAMTSGGDEQFF.

CDR3: CASSHSSTDTQYF. The CDR3 coding sequence is TGTGCCAGCAGCCACTCTTCCACAGATACGCAGTATTTT. The chain uses TRBV7-9 and TRBJ2-3; D unclear. V shed 5 bases and J shed 2 bases, with 8 bases lying between them. Germline V gene lookup returns CDR1 SEHNR and CDR2 FQNEAQ (reference sequence). The CDR3 extends over 13 amino acids.

The gene calls are TRBV5-4 and TRBJ2-7; possible D gene TRBD2, 5 bases. There are 14 residues in the CDR3. V was shortened by 0 bases and J by 4 bases, with 11 bases between the two germline ends. Germline values: CDR1 SGHNT, CDR2 YYREEE (reference sequence). DNA of the CDR3: TGTGCCAGCAGCTTGGTCGGGGTTGCGTACGAGCAGTACTTC. Its protein product is CASSLVGVAYEQYF.

The chain uses TRBV30 and TRBJ2-5; 7 bases match TRBD2. Germline V lookup: CDR1 GTSNPN, CDR2 SVGIG (reference sequence). This CDR3 has 15 residues. V dropped 1 base and J dropped 4; count of bases not matched to a gene: 9. CDR3 residues: CAWSASRLAGETQYF. The CDR3 nucleotides read TGTGCCTGGAGTGCCTCCCGACTAGCAGGAGAGACCCAGTACTTC.

The chain has TRBV10-3 and TRBJ2-3; 9 nucleotides align to TRBD1. Germline lookup yields CDR1 ENHRY and CDR2 SYGVKD. This CDR3 is built from 15 residues. J lost 4 bases, V lost 8 bases, and 10 bases had no gene match. CDR3 DNA sequence: TGTGCCATCTCAACCGGGGGACAGGGACCAGATACGCAGTATTTT. Its protein is CAISTGGQGPDTQYF.

A word on this clone: Other nucleotide sequences in the sample specify the same CDR3. V usage is TRBV18 and J usage is TRBJ2-1; 7 nucleotides match TRBD2. The CDR3 has 14 residues. Germline-derived CDR1 and CDR2 are KGHSH and LQKENI. Unmatched junction bases numbered 6, after V lost 6 bases and J lost 4 bases. The CDR3 DNA follows: TGTGCCAGCTCCCCCTCGGGGGGTTACAATGAGCAGTTCTTC. It specifies CASSPSGGYNEQFF.

This chain links TRBV7-3 with TRBJ1-5; tentative D call: TRBD1 (6 bases). The CDR3 has 16 residues. The germline gives CDR1 SGHTA, CDR2 FQGTGA. Trimming took 1 base from V and 4 from J, leaving 14 bases between them. The CDR3 protein is CASSLKRQGWNQPQHF. For the CDR3, the DNA is TGTGCCAGCAGCTTAAAACGGCAGGGGTGGAATCAGCCCCAGCATTTT.

This chain connects TRBV4-1 to TRBJ2-5, with a tentative D call TRBD2 (6 bases). CDR3 length equals 16 residues. Trimming stripped 1 base from V and 5 bases from J, with 17 bases between. In germline, CDR1 is MGHRA, CDR2 YSYEKL. Here the CDR3 DNA reads TGCGCCAGCAGCCAAGGGGCCCGGGAGACTGGGGAGACCCAGTACTTC. Protein sequence: CASSQGARETGETQYF.

V is TRBV19 and J is TRBJ1-5, with D maybe TRBD1 (5 bases). The CDR3 is 13 residues long. Germline V gene data show CDR1 as LNHDA and CDR2 as SQIVND (reference sequence). Deletions cut 4 bases from V and 4 bases from J, with 8 bases between. CDR3 protein: CASSTRANQPQHF. CDR3 DNA: TGTGCCAGTAGTACCAGGGCTAATCAGCCCCAGCATTTT.

This chain connects TRBV6-1 to TRBJ1-1; possibly TRBD1 for D (6 bases). The V gene lost 7 bases and the J gene lost 0 bases, with 9 bases spanning the gap. There are 13 residues in the CDR3. Germline assignment: CDR1 MNHNS and CDR2 SASEGT. In nucleotides, the CDR3 is TGTGCCAGCACACAGGGCATGAACACTGAAGCTTTCTTT. It codes for CASTQGMNTEAFF.

CDR3 sequence: CASSLNRNTEAFF. The CDR3 DNA is TGTGCCAGCAGTTTAAACAGGAACACTGAAGCTTTCTTT. The chain recombines TRBV27 with TRBJ1-1; no reliable D call. CDR3 length equals 13 residues. The V gene lost 2 bases and the J gene lost 1 base, with 5 bases spanning the gap. Per the germline V gene, CDR1 is MNHEY and CDR2 is SMNVEV (reference sequence).

This clone appeared a single time. V is TRBV10-3 and J is TRBJ2-7; 8 bases align to TRBD1. This CDR3 has 13 amino acids. Germline CDR1 and CDR2: ENHRY and SYGVKD. The trim removed 11 bases at V and 5 bases at J, leaving 11 bases unmatched. CDR3 DNA: TGTGCCGTGACAGGGGACGGGACTGACGAGCAGTACTTC. Residues: CAVTGDGTDEQYF.

Only one count was recorded for this clone. The J gene is TRBJ2-7, the V gene TRBV2; TRBD2 matches 11 bases. The CDR3 has 15 amino acids. Germline CDR1 reads SNHLY; CDR2 reads FYNNEI. J was trimmed by 6 bases and V by 3 bases; bases with no gene match: 7. The CDR3 sequence is CASSDYSGGAVEQYF. CDR3 nucleotides: TGTGCCAGCAGTGATTATAGCGGGGGGGCGGTCGAGCAGTACTTC.

The chain couples TRBV7-2 to TRBJ2-7; TRBD1 is a possible D gene (6 bases). V was pared by 1 base and J by 4 bases, with 11 bases between. Germline-derived CDR1 and CDR2 are SGHTA and FQGNSA. This CDR3 contains 14 residues. CDR3: CASSLEGRGYEQYF. The CDR3 DNA reads as TGTGCCAGCAGCTTAGAGGGCAGGGGATACGAGCAGTACTTC.

The chain combines TRBV11-2 with TRBJ2-7; TRBD2 is a possible D gene (5 bases). Trimming left V 5 bases short and J 4 bases short, with 12 bases between. Germline loops: CDR1 SGHAT, CDR2 FQNNGV. CDR3 length equals 13 residues. The CDR3 DNA follows: TGTGCCAGCAGCCCCCGCCGGACTTACGAGCAGTACTTC. Translation gives CASSPRRTYEQYF.

This chain joins TRBV29-1 and TRBJ2-3, with unresolved D. V lost 4 bases, J lost 6 bases, and 14 bases lay in between. This CDR3 comprises 13 residues. Germline V gives CDR1 SQVTM, CDR2 ANQGSEA. The CDR3 is CSVGSLPGDTQYF. CDR3 bases: TGCAGCGTTGGTTCGCTCCCCGGGGATACGCAGTATTTT.

The gene calls are TRBV5-1 and TRBJ2-1, with D unclear. The CDR3 is 15 amino acids. The ends were cut back, 2 bases at V and 4 bases at J, with 13 bases in the middle. Germline V gene lookup returns CDR1 SGHRS and CDR2 YFSETQ. CDR3 DNA sequence: TGCGCCAGCAGCTTTGTCGGCGGAGCGTACAATGAGCAGTTCTTC. Translation: CASSFVGGAYNEQFF.